These 10 T cell receptor beta chains originate from one sample sequenced in a study of molecular identifiers for immune sequencing clone quantification. TCRdb re-called the PCR reads through MiXCR, storing one row per CDR3 protein. This table holds about half a million distinct CDR3 sequences, less than 30% found once. Input material: naive CD8+ T cells from blood, with Jurkat cell RNA spiked in. The subset was: FACS-sorted CD8+CD4-CCR7+CD45RA+ naive T cells. The receptors shown here come from a human donor in good health. Some libraries in this study had Jurkat cell RNA spiked in.

This clonotype was counted ten times or more. V is TRBV7-2 and J is TRBJ1-1; D unresolved. V was cut by 1 base and J by 6 bases, with 3 bases left in between. The length of the CDR3 is 11 residues. Germline loops: CDR1 SGHTA, CDR2 FQGNSA. The CDR3 loop is CASSLGSEAFF. The CDR3 DNA sequence: TGTGCCAGCAGCTTAGGTTCTGAAGCTTTCTTT.

About this clonotype itself: This may stem from a read error, because a much larger clone lies one nucleotide away. The genes are TRBV10-3 and TRBJ1-1, with D unresolved. The germline V gene encodes CDR1 ENHRY and CDR2 SYGVKD. The CDR3 is 12 residues long. CDR3 region: CAISEPGTDAFF. The CDR3 DNA follows: TGTGCCATCAGTGAGCCGGGAACTGACGCTTTCTTT.

On this clonotype itself: This may be a read error, as it is one base from a much larger clone. The chain couples TRBV11-2 to TRBJ2-3; TRBD2 matches at 11 bases. The CDR3 has 17 amino acids. CDR1 and CDR2 (germline): SGHAT, FQNNGV. This chain's CDR3 is CASSFISGGASEDTRYF. CDR3 nucleotides: TGTGCCAGCAGCTTTATTAGCGGGGGGGCCTCCGAAGATACGCGGTATTTT.

The gene calls are TRBV5-6 and TRBJ2-1; D possibly corresponds to TRBD2 (6 bases). V lost 2 bases and J lost 7, with 13 bases in between. CDR3 size: 14 residues. CDR1 is SGHDT and CDR2 is YYEEEE in the germline V gene. The CDR3, as DNA: TGTGCCAGCAGCTTTTTGACTAGGTTGAATGAGCAGTTCTTC. This translates into CASSFLTRLNEQFF. The whole variable domain, remainder taken from reference TRBV5-6 and TRBJ2-1, is DAGVTQSPTHLIKTRGQQVTLRCSPKSGHDTVSWYQQALGQGPQFIFQYYEEEERQRGNFPDRFSGHQFPNYSSELNVNALLLGDSALYLCASSFLTRLNEQFFGPGTRLTVL.

In this sample, this clonotype turned up a few times. V and J are TRBV20-1 and TRBJ1-2; D is unclear. CDR1 and CDR2 (germline): DFQATT, SNEGSKA (reference sequence). With 0 bases removed from V and 2 bases from J, the gap between germline ends came to 13 bases. CDR3 length: 15 amino acids. The CDR3 loop reads CSARDINSHNYGYTF. The CDR3 bases are TGCAGTGCTAGAGATATAAACAGTCACAACTATGGCTACACCTTC.

The chain uses TRBV30 and TRBJ1-5; D may be TRBD1 (5 bases). The V gene lost 1 base and the J gene lost 3 bases, with 10 bases spanning the gap. Germline V lookup: CDR1 GTSNPN, CDR2 SVGIG (reference sequence). The CDR3 runs to 14 residues. The CDR3 DNA sequence: TGTGCCTGGAGTGGGGGCTTCTACAATCAGCCCCAGCATTTT. Protein sequence: CAWSGGFYNQPQHF.

This clonotype was observed a handful of times. This chain links TRBV27 with TRBJ1-1; 9 bases align to TRBD1. The V gene end was trimmed by 5 bases and the J gene end by 11 bases; junction bases not matched to a gene: 18. The germline V gene has CDR1 MNHEY and CDR2 SMNVEV (reference sequence). CDR3 length equals 16 residues. In DNA form, the CDR3 reads TGTGCCAGCAGTATCACAGGGGGCGCGCCCGGCCCGGGGGCTTTCTTT. The encoded protein is CASSITGGAPGPGAFF.

This clonotype was detected only once. A read error may be the cause here, since a much bigger clone is one base away. V is TRBV4-3 and J is TRBJ2-3, with TRBD2 matching 7 bases. This CDR3 region has 16 residues. V was pared by 4 bases and J by 3 bases, with 10 bases of the junction left unmatched. Germline assignment: CDR1 LGHNA and CDR2 YSLEER. The CDR3 DNA is TGCGCCAGCAGCCTTCATGGGGGAGGGCTTACAGATACGCAGTATTTT. Its protein product is CASSLHGGGLTDTQYF.

This clonotype occurred a few times. Since a much larger clone is just one base distant, this may be a read error. The rearrangement links TRBV29-1 to TRBJ2-7, with 7 bases that match TRBD1. After removal of 6 bases from V and 9 bases from J, the junction contained 11 bases not matched to a gene. Germline CDR1 reads SQVTM; CDR2 reads ANQGSEA. The CDR3 contains 12 residues. The CDR3: CSVPLTGSAQYF. Here the CDR3 DNA reads TGCAGCGTCCCTTTGACAGGGAGCGCGCAGTACTTC.

There are a few counts of this clonotype. J is TRBJ2-7 and V is TRBV4-2; a weak D match, TRBD1 (6 bases). This CDR3 is built from 15 residues. Trimming cost V 4 bases and J 2 bases, with 15 bases left between them. Germline V gene sequence: CDR1 LGHNA, CDR2 YNFKEQ. The CDR3 is CASSPTITGTYEQYF. The CDR3 nucleotides are TGTGCCAGCAGCCCAACAATCACAGGGACCTACGAGCAGTACTTC.